This T cell receptor beta chain was observed in a study of identical twins. In TCRdb, the 5' RACE reads were re-called with MiXCR into one record per CDR3 protein. The repertoire has 1.5 million to 2 million distinct CDR3 sequences, less than 40% of them found once; the top ten carry around 0.3%. Trimming cost V 0 bases and J 5 bases, with 4 bases left between them. The germline V gene has CDR1 SNHLY and CDR2 FYNNEI. This CDR3 has 12 residues. The specimen sequenced was cord blood. This chain joins TRBV2 and TRBJ2-5; D call uncertain. The TCR sequence derives from a newborn girl in good health. The CDR3 nucleotides are TGTGCCAGCAGTGAAGCGGTCGAGACCCAGTACTTC. Its translation: CASSEAVETQYF.